These 21 T cell receptor beta chains share one sample of origin, sequenced in a study of early T cells in non-severe SARS-CoV-2 infection. TCRdb independently ran MiXCR on the 5' RACE reads; one entry per CDR3 protein. The sample holds under 35,000 distinct CDR3 sequences, roughly 5.3% seen once. Source material: whole blood. The receptors derive from an adult who was a healthcare worker with PCR-confirmed SARS-CoV-2 infection or an uninfected control (not recorded which).

This clonotype showed up many times. The chain joins TRBV27 to TRBJ2-3; the match to TRBD1 covers 9 bases. This CDR3 is built from 16 residues. Germline assignment: CDR1 MNHEY and CDR2 SMNVEV (reference sequence). The ends lost 3 bases at V and 7 bases at J; junction bases unmatched: 11. CDR3 loop: CASSFRPGQGAYTQYF. The DNA for the CDR3 is TGTGCCAGCAGTTTCCGCCCGGGACAGGGCGCATATACGCAGTATTTT.

This chain connects TRBV7-9 to TRBJ2-2; 14 nucleotides agree with TRBD2. CDR1 and CDR2 (germline): SEHNR, FQNEAQ (reference sequence). The CDR3 covers 16 residues. Trimming took 2 bases from V and 7 from J; bases not matched to a gene: 3. CDR3 protein: CASSLTGLAGVGELFF. Written as DNA, the CDR3 is TGTGCCAGCAGCTTAACGGGACTAGCGGGAGTCGGGGAGCTGTTTTTT.

The sample holds many counts of this clonotype. The gene calls are TRBV24-1 and TRBJ2-1; 10 bases map to TRBD1. V was clipped by 4 bases and J by 2 bases; unmatched bases: 1. Germline V gives CDR1 KGHDR, CDR2 SFDVKD. This CDR3 is built from 15 residues. The CDR3 DNA reads as TGTGCCACCAGTGAGGGACAGGGGACCTACAATGAGCAGTTCTTC. Amino acid sequence: CATSEGQGTYNEQFF.

This clonotype has at least ten counts. The chain couples TRBV6-2 or TRBV6-3 to TRBJ2-1; the D call may be TRBD1 or TRBD2 (5 bases each). CDR3 size: 20 residues. Trimming took off 1 base at V and 3 bases at J, with 25 bases between the two ends. From germline, CDR1 is MNHEY and CDR2 SVGEGT. The CDR3 nucleotides are TGTGCCAGCAGTTACTTAGAGGTGCTGTCGGGGACCCTCAACTACAATGAGCAGTTCTTC. Its translation is CASSYLEVLSGTLNYNEQFF.

The J gene is TRBJ2-3, the V gene TRBV20-1, with 8 bases lining up with TRBD2. The CDR3 is 18 amino acids. The germline V gene has CDR1 DFQATT and CDR2 SNEGSKA (reference sequence). V dropped 3 bases and J dropped 0; count of bases not matched to a gene: 14. As DNA, the CDR3 is TGCAGTGCTAGGGGGTCCGGGACTAGACCCTCGAGCACAGATACGCAGTATTTT. This translates into CSARGSGTRPSSTDTQYF.

This clonotype was counted many times. Germline and junction disagree at one end, which may indicate a read error. The rearrangement links TRBV6-5 to TRBJ2-7; D may be TRBD2 (5 bases). The CDR3 covers 13 residues. Germline V gene sequence: CDR1 MNHEY, CDR2 SVGAGI. The CDR3 DNA reads as TGTGCCAGCTTTGGCCCTAGCTCCCACGAGCAGTACTTC. It yields the protein CASFGPSSHEQYF.

V and J are TRBV6-5 and TRBJ1-1; D is possibly TRBD1 (5 bases). Trimming removed 8 bases at V and 1 base at J, with 8 bases between. The CDR3 contains 12 residues. Per the germline V gene, CDR1 is MNHEY and CDR2 is SVGAGI. CDR3 sequence: CASRDSNTEAFF. In DNA, the CDR3 is TGTGCCAGCCGGGACTCGAACACTGAAGCTTTCTTT.

This chain links TRBV7-2 with TRBJ2-1; 7 bases align to TRBD1. Germline lookup yields CDR1 SGHTA and CDR2 FQGNSA. The J segment lost 7 bases and the V segment lost 5 bases, leaving 8 bases of the junction unmatched. The CDR3 sequence is 14 residues long. This CDR3 is CASSNRDSTNEQFF. The CDR3 DNA follows: TGTGCCAGCAGCAACCGGGACAGCACAAATGAGCAGTTCTTC. The full variable domain, with the rest looked up from reference TRBV7-2 and TRBJ2-1, is GAGVSQSPSNKVTEKGKDVELRCDPISGHTALYWYRQSLGQGLEFLIYFQGNSAPDKSGLPSDRFSAERTGGSVSTLTIQRTQQEDSAVYLCASSNRDSTNEQFFGPGTRLTVL.

This clonotype was counted only a few times. The chain couples TRBV10-2 to TRBJ2-2; D call uncertain. The V end lost 6 bases, the J end lost 5 bases, and 16 bases lay between the germline ends. The germline V gene encodes CDR1 WSHSY and CDR2 SAAADI. The CDR3 is 15 amino acids. The CDR3 DNA sequence: TGCGCCAGCAGAACATTGGATGAGGCTACCGGGGAGCTGTTTTTT. It codes for CASRTLDEATGELFF.

There are many counts of this clonotype. The CDR3 region has the DNA TGTGCCAGCAGCCAAGGCAGGTCCCTGAACACCGGGGAGCTGTTTTTT. Encoded protein: CASSQGRSLNTGELFF. The genes are TRBV3-1 and TRBJ2-2; D is unresolved. The V and J ends lost 1 base and 1 base respectively, with 10 bases between them. Germline CDR1 LGHDT, CDR2 YNNKEL (reference sequence). The CDR3 is 16 residues long. The variable domain in full, completed from reference TRBV3-1 and TRBJ2-2, reads DTAVSQTPKYLVTQMGNDKSIKCEQNLGHDTMYWYKQDSKKFLKIMFSYNNKELIINETVPNRFSPKSPDKAHLNLHINSLELGDSAVYFCASSQGRSLNTGELFFGEGSRLTVL.

This clonotype has a count of ten or more. The V gene is TRBV12-3 or TRBV12-4, the J gene TRBJ2-5; D unresolved. Trimming took 2 bases from V and 2 from J, leaving 9 bases between them. The length of the CDR3 is 14 residues. CDR3 coding DNA: TGTGCCAGCAGTTTACGTCGCAGTCAAGAGACCCAGTACTTC. Translated: CASSLRRSQETQYF.

This clonotype was counted many times. The rearrangement links TRBV7-3 to TRBJ2-3, with 11 bases matching TRBD2. Germline V CDR1 and CDR2: SGHTA, FQGTGA. After removal of 5 bases from V and 5 bases from J, the junction contained 9 bases not matched to a gene. This CDR3 is 16 amino acids long. The CDR3 region is CASSPIAGGPGDTQYF. In DNA, the CDR3 is TGTGCCAGCAGCCCGATAGCGGGGGGGCCCGGAGATACGCAGTATTTT.

The chain recombines TRBV4-3 with TRBJ1-1, with D maybe TRBD1 (5 bases). The V end lost 0 bases, the J end lost 5 bases, and 13 bases lay between the germline ends. The CDR3 spans 15 residues. Germline loops: CDR1 LGHNA, CDR2 YSLEER. The CDR3 is CASSQDPGRWTEAFF. CDR3 nucleotide sequence: TGCGCCAGCAGCCAAGATCCGGGGCGTTGGACTGAAGCTTTCTTT.

This clonotype was picked up many times. The rearrangement links TRBV28 to TRBJ2-7, with 10 bases identical to TRBD1. J was trimmed by 5 bases and V by 5 bases; bases with no gene match: 9. CDR3 length: 15 residues. CDR1 is MDHEN, CDR2 SYDVKM, per germline. The CDR3 DNA is TGTGCCAGCAGTAGCCCGGGACAGGGGTCCCACGAGCAGTACTTC. It codes for CASSSPGQGSHEQYF.

The rearrangement links TRBV10-3 to TRBJ2-5; D may be TRBD1 or TRBD2 (5 bases each). The CDR3 has 15 amino acids. In germline, CDR1 is ENHRY, CDR2 SYGVKD. Trimming took off 0 bases at V and 7 bases at J, with 15 bases between the two ends. CDR3 coding DNA: TGTGCCATCAGTGAGTCTGAAGGGCAGGGAGTGACCCAGTACTTC. This codes for CAISESEGQGVTQYF.

In this sample, this clonotype turned up many times. This chain links TRBV7-9 with TRBJ2-7; perhaps D is TRBD1 or TRBD2 (6 bases each). This CDR3 is built from 15 residues. Trimming stripped 5 bases from V and 3 bases from J, with 17 bases between. Germline V gene data show CDR1 as SEHNR and CDR2 as FQNEAQ (reference sequence). CDR3 sequence reads: CASSLEGGPFYEQYF. The CDR3 nucleotides are TGTGCCAGCAGCCTAGAAGGGGGGCCTTTCTACGAGCAGTACTTC.

This clonotype was seen repeatedly, ten times or more. This chain connects TRBV15 to TRBJ2-3; 12 positions agree with TRBD2. The CDR3 sequence is 15 residues long. Unmatched junction bases numbered 4, after V lost 6 bases and J lost 3 bases. Germline lookup yields CDR1 LNHNV and CDR2 YYDKDF (reference sequence). As DNA, the CDR3 is TGTGCCACCAGGTCGGGACTAGCGGGTACAGATACGCAGTATTTT. This translates into CATRSGLAGTDTQYF.

The genes are TRBV5-1 and TRBJ1-1; the D is unclear. The CDR3 has 14 amino acids. V was clipped by 0 bases and J by 4 bases, with 10 bases between them. The germline V gene has CDR1 SGHRS and CDR2 YFSETQ. The chain's CDR3 is CASSLVVAGTEAFF. The DNA for the CDR3 is TGCGCCAGCAGCTTGGTGGTGGCAGGCACTGAAGCTTTCTTT.

This clonotype occurred many times. This chain links TRBV19 with TRBJ1-1; TRBD1 might be the D (6 bases). Germline CDR1 and CDR2: LNHDA and SQIVND (reference sequence). Trimming removed 7 bases from V and 0 bases from J, with 12 bases in between. The CDR3 runs to 14 residues. The CDR3 region is CASIGGQVNTEAFF. CDR3 DNA: TGTGCCAGTATCGGGGGGCAGGTGAACACTGAAGCTTTCTTT.

V gene TRBV28 combines with J gene TRBJ1-1; 8 bases match TRBD1. From germline, CDR1 is MDHEN and CDR2 SYDVKM. V lost 10 bases to trimming and J lost 0 bases; unmatched junction nucleotides: 4. The CDR3 has 13 amino acids. CDR3 nucleotides: TGTGCCACCCGACAGGGGTTGAACACTGAAGCTTTCTTT. Residues: CATRQGLNTEAFF.

This clonotype occurred a few times. The chain links TRBV6-2 or TRBV6-3 to TRBJ2-5; 11 nucleotides line up with TRBD1. V was clipped by 6 bases and J by 3 bases; unmatched bases: 9. There are 16 residues in the CDR3. Germline V CDR1 and CDR2: MNHEY, SVGEGT. Here the CDR3 reads CASRNPQGQGEETQYF. The CDR3 region has the DNA TGTGCCAGCAGGAACCCCCAGGGACAGGGGGAAGAGACCCAGTACTTC.